These 16 T cell receptor beta chains were all obtained from the same sample, sequenced in a study of blood T cell repertoires in COVID-19. Only in-frame clones appear in the TCRdb table, and some are missing; sequencing was by immunoSEQ multiplex PCR. The sample has hundreds of thousands of clones; 75% to 90% are singletons. The source material was peripheral blood. Source of these receptors: a woman aged 25-40 years with active or convalescent COVID-19.

The chain combines TRBV3-1 (or the pseudogene TRBV3-2) with TRBJ1-1; D perhaps matches TRBD1 (6 bases). Germline V CDR1 and CDR2: LGHDT, YNNKEL (reference sequence). The CDR3 consists of 13 residues. Trimming pared 2 bases from V and 6 bases from J, leaving 10 bases between. The CDR3 nucleotides are TGTGCCAGCAGCCAAACAGGGTTTGCTGAAGCTTTCTTT. Protein sequence: CASSQTGFAEAFF.

The V and J genes are TRBV7-8 and TRBJ2-1; 7 bases agree with TRBD1. The CDR3 is 16 residues long. J was trimmed by 5 bases and V by 5 bases; bases with no gene match: 12. Germline CDR1 reads SGHVS; CDR2 reads FQNEAQ. The CDR3 region has the DNA TGTGCCAGCAGCGAGGCCCCCCGGGACAGCAACAATGAGCAGTTCTTC. This translates into CASSEAPRDSNNEQFF.

The rearrangement links TRBV19 to TRBJ2-3; no clear D. Germline CDR1 and CDR2: LNHDA and SQIVND (reference sequence). The CDR3 length is 14 residues. The V end lost 5 bases, the J end lost 6 bases, and 15 bases lay between the germline ends. CDR3 DNA sequence: TGTGCCAGTAGTGAGGCTTATTTACGGGATACGCAGTATTTT. Its protein product is CASSEAYLRDTQYF.

The chain couples TRBV30 to TRBJ2-3; D ambiguous. This CDR3 has 11 residues. V was shortened by 5 bases and J by 2 bases, with 5 bases between the two germline ends. Germline CDR1 is GTSNPN and CDR2 is SVGIG (reference sequence). The CDR3 region is CAWDFTDTQYF. The DNA for the CDR3 is TGTGCCTGGGACTTCACAGATACGCAGTATTTT.

V usage is TRBV6-5 and J usage is TRBJ1-6; 7 bases agree with TRBD1. The J segment lost 10 bases and the V segment lost 7 bases, leaving 7 bases of the junction unmatched. Looked up from germline, CDR1 is MNHEY and CDR2 is SVGAGI. The CDR3 has 13 amino acids. The CDR3 bases are TGTGCCAGCACCAAACAGGGGAAATCACCCCTCCACTTT. This gives the protein CASTKQGKSPLHF.

The rearrangement links TRBV2 to TRBJ1-2, with TRBD1 matching over 7 bases. The CDR3 totals 15 residues. The trim removed 3 bases at V and 2 bases at J, leaving 6 bases unmatched. Germline lookup yields CDR1 SNHLY and CDR2 FYNNEI. CDR3 sequence reads: CASSDEGAGNYGYTF. CDR3 coding DNA: TGTGCCAGCAGTGATGAGGGGGCGGGGAACTATGGCTACACCTTC.

DNA of the CDR3: TGTGCCAGCAGCTTAGCCACGGGCGGGGGCGGTGAAGCTTTCTTT. Translating it yields CASSLATGGGGEAFF. This chain uses TRBV7-6 with TRBJ1-1, with D perhaps TRBD1 (6 bases). Trimming stripped 0 bases from V and 7 bases from J, with 15 bases between. Germline V gives CDR1 SGHVS, CDR2 FNYEAQ. This CDR3 has 15 amino acids. Using reference TRBV7-6 and TRBJ1-1 for the parts outside the CDR3, the full variable domain is GAGVSQSPRYKVTKRGQDVALRCDPISGHVSLYWYRQALGQGPEFLTYFNYEAQQDKSGLPNDRFSAERPEGSISTLTIQRTEQRDSAMYRCASSLATGGGGEAFFGQGTRLTVV.

The chain combines TRBV6-5 with TRBJ2-1; TRBD2 matches at 7 bases. The CDR3 totals 15 residues. Trimming at V came to 5 bases and at J to 6 bases, leaving 10 bases not matched to a gene. CDR1 MNHEY and CDR2 SVGAGI come from the germline V gene. CDR3 protein: CASSPGGGRSNEQFF. DNA for the CDR3: TGTGCCAGCAGTCCCGGGGGAGGGCGTTCCAATGAGCAGTTCTTC.

This clone was seen a single time. The chain recombines TRBV15 with TRBJ1-2, with D possibly TRBD1 on 5 matching bases. V was pared by 2 bases and J by 4 bases, with 17 bases between. The germline V gene has CDR1 LNHNV and CDR2 YYDKDF (reference sequence). The CDR3 is made up of 16 amino acids. The CDR3 nucleotides read TGTGCCACCAGCAGATTGACAGTTCAGTTTCCCTATGGCTACACCTTC. Translation gives CATSRLTVQFPYGYTF.

The chain joins TRBV13 to TRBJ2-5; D possibly corresponds to TRBD2 (6 bases). Germline CDR1 PRHDT, CDR2 FYEKMQ (reference sequence). V was clipped by 0 bases and J by 1 base, with 9 bases between them. This CDR3 comprises 15 residues. The CDR3 protein is CASSLGTSSQETQYF. The DNA of the CDR3 is TGTGCCAGCAGCTTAGGGACTAGTTCCCAAGAGACCCAGTACTTC.

The rearrangement uses TRBV12-3 or TRBV12-4 and TRBJ1-2; 8 bases fit TRBD1. V shed 5 bases and J 9 bases; nucleotides not matched to a gene: 8. This CDR3 has 13 residues. The CDR3 coding sequence is TGTGCCAGCAGTGAGGGACAGGCGGTGAGCTACACCTTC. Protein sequence: CASSEGQAVSYTF.

V and J are TRBV10-2 and TRBJ2-1; possible D gene TRBD1, 5 bases. Per the germline V gene, CDR1 is WSHSY and CDR2 is SAAADI. V was cut by 10 bases and J by 0 bases, with 10 bases left in between. This CDR3 spans 13 amino acids. The CDR3 loop reads CATLRDSYNEQFF. In DNA form, the CDR3 reads TGCGCCACCCTCAGGGACTCCTACAATGAGCAGTTCTTC.

CDR3: CASSPDGTNSPLHF. The CDR3 nucleotides are TGTGCCAGCAGCCCGGACGGGACAAATTCACCCCTCCACTTT. V usage is TRBV4-2 and J usage is TRBJ1-6; possibly TRBD1 for D (6 bases). V lost 4 bases, J lost 7 bases, and 11 bases lay in between. CDR3 length equals 14 residues. Germline assignment: CDR1 LGHNA and CDR2 YNFKEQ.

V usage is TRBV6-5 and J usage is TRBJ1-1, with TRBD1 matching 7 bases. Losses at the gene ends were 7 bases for V and 2 bases for J; bases not matched to a gene: 4. From germline, CDR1 is MNHEY and CDR2 SVGAGI. This CDR3 spans 13 amino acids. CDR3 amino acids: CASTAGGNTEAFF. The CDR3 DNA reads TGTGCCAGCACCGCAGGGGGAAACACTGAAGCTTTCTTT.

Only one count was recorded for this clone. V is TRBV5-6 and J is TRBJ1-5; D is uncertain. Germline V gene data show CDR1 as SGHDT and CDR2 as YYEEEE. The V and J ends lost 2 bases and 9 bases respectively, with 9 bases between them. The CDR3 length is 12 residues. The CDR3: CASSLGSSPQHF. The CDR3 DNA sequence: TGTGCCAGCAGCTTAGGGAGCTCGCCCCAGCATTTT.

V is TRBV5-4 and J is TRBJ2-1; D gene uncertain. Germline V lookup: CDR1 SGHNT, CDR2 YYREEE (reference sequence). V shed 5 bases and J shed 3 bases, with 15 bases lying between them. CDR3 length: 15 residues. The CDR3 DNA reads as TGTGCCAGCAGTCACAAGACATCCTTCTACAATGAGCAGTTCTTC. Translation: CASSHKTSFYNEQFF.